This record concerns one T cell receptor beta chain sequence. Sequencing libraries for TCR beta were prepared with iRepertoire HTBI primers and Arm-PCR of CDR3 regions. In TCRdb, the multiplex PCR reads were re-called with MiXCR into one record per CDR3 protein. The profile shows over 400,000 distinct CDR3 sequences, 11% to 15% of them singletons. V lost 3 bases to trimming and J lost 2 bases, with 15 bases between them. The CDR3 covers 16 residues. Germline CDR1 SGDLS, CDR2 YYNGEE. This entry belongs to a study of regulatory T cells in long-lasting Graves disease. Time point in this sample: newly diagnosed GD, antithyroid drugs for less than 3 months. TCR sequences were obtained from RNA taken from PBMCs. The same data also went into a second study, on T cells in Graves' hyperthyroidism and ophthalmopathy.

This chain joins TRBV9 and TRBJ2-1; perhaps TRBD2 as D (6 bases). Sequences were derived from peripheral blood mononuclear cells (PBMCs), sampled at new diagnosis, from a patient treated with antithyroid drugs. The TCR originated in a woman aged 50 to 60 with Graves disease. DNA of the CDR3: TGTGCCAGCAGCGCCCCTCCTAGCGCGCCCTACAATGAGCAGTTCTTC. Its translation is CASSAPPSAPYNEQFF.